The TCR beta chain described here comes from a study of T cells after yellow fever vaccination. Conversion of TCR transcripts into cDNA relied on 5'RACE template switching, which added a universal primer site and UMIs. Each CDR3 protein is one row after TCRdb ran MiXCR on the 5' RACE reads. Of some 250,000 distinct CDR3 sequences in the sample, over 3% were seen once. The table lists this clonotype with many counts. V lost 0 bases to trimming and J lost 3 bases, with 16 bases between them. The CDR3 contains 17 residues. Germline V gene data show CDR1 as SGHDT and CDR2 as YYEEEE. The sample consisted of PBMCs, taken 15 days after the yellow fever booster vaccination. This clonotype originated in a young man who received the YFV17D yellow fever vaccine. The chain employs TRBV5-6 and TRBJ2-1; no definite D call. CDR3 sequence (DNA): TGTGCCAGCAGCTTGGCCGTCGTCCTAAACCTCTACAATGAGCAGTTCTTC. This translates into CASSLAVVLNLYNEQFF.